Presented here are 20 T cell receptor beta chains from one specimen sequenced in a study of cytomegalovirus exposure and HLA in healthy donors. Primers included in the PCR were 60 Vbeta and 13 Jbeta primers. The repertoire was sequenced with immunoSEQ multiplex PCR; TCRdb's copy has only in-frame clones and lacks some. The sample contains 90,000 to 150,000 clones, 75% to 90% of which appear only once. Material for sequencing was PBMCs. The receptors originated from a middle-aged man in good health and CMV-seronegative.

The genes are TRBV5-1 and TRBJ1-1; D may be TRBD1 (6 bases). CDR3 size: 14 residues. V was shortened by 0 bases and J by 1 base, with 7 bases between the two germline ends. Germline CDR1 is SGHRS and CDR2 is YFSETQ. The CDR3 region is CASSLAGENTEAFF. The CDR3 coding sequence is TGCGCCAGCAGCTTGGCAGGGGAGAACACTGAAGCTTTCTTT.

V usage is TRBV7-2 and J usage is TRBJ2-5, with 8 nucleotides matching TRBD2. V dropped 5 bases and J dropped 4; count of bases not matched to a gene: 9. Germline lookup yields CDR1 SGHTA and CDR2 FQGNSA. The CDR3 spans 15 residues. Here the CDR3 reads CASSPTGGGRETQYF. DNA for the CDR3: TGTGCCAGCAGCCCTACTGGCGGGGGGCGAGAGACCCAGTACTTC.

This chain connects TRBV2 to TRBJ2-3; 7 bases map to TRBD1. J lost 5 bases, V lost 7 bases, and 6 bases had no gene match. This CDR3 has 13 amino acids. The germline CDR1 and CDR2 sequences are SNHLY and FYNNEI. CDR3 region: CASTKYRGDTQYF. In nucleotides, the CDR3 is TGTGCCAGCACCAAATACAGGGGAGATACGCAGTATTTT.

The chain recombines TRBV27 with TRBJ1-5; 9 bases are a match to TRBD1. V shed 5 bases and J 7 bases; nucleotides not matched to a gene: 6. The CDR3 is 14 residues long. From germline, CDR1 is MNHEY and CDR2 SMNVEV (reference sequence). CDR3 in amino acids: CASSARQGGQPQHF. CDR3 DNA: TGTGCCAGCAGTGCCCGACAGGGGGGACAGCCCCAGCATTTT.

This chain uses TRBV11-2 with TRBJ1-5; D is possibly TRBD1 (6 bases). This CDR3 has 14 amino acids. Deletions cut 5 bases from V and 4 bases from J, with 12 bases between. Germline assignment: CDR1 SGHAT and CDR2 FQNNGV. CDR3 loop: CASSLTQGNQPQHF. The CDR3 bases are TGTGCCAGCAGCCTTACACAGGGAAATCAGCCCCAGCATTTT.

The genes are TRBV7-2 and TRBJ1-1, with D perhaps matching TRBD1 (5 bases). Trimming cost V 3 bases and J 5 bases, with 10 bases left between them. Germline values: CDR1 SGHTA, CDR2 FQGNSA. This CDR3 contains 13 residues. The CDR3 protein is CASSFGQGTEAFF. The CDR3 region has the DNA TGTGCCAGCAGCTTCGGACAAGGGACTGAAGCTTTCTTT.

This CDR3 reads CASSPVDRVRPQHF. The CDR3 DNA is TGTGCCAGTAGCCCAGTTGACCGGGTGCGGCCCCAGCATTTT. This chain connects TRBV19 to TRBJ1-5; D uncertain. This CDR3 has 14 residues. Germline V gene data show CDR1 as LNHDA and CDR2 as SQIVND (reference sequence). V was shortened by 6 bases and J by 9 bases, with 18 bases between the two germline ends.

The gene calls are TRBV11-2 and TRBJ2-1; 10 nucleotides line up with TRBD2. Germline V gene lookup returns CDR1 SGHAT and CDR2 FQNNGV. The junction had 4 bases not matched to a gene; V was cut back by 4 bases and J by 1 base. This CDR3 comprises 16 residues. The chain's CDR3 is CASSSTSGQSYNEQFF. The CDR3 DNA sequence: TGTGCCAGCAGCTCGACTAGCGGGCAGTCCTACAATGAGCAGTTCTTC.

The sample holds one count of this clone. The gene calls are TRBV4-3 and TRBJ2-7; TRBD2 matches at 7 bases. Germline V gene data show CDR1 as LGHNA and CDR2 as YSLEER. The CDR3 is 16 residues long. V lost 2 bases and J lost 5; bases outside the gene matches: 12. The DNA for the CDR3 is TGCGCCAGCAGCCAAAGGAGAGGCGGCGGGAGCCACGAGCAGTACTTC. It is translated as CASSQRRGGGSHEQYF.

The CDR3, as DNA: TGTGCCAGCGACTTACTGGGGCTGGCAGAGACCCAGTACTTC. Its translation: CASDLLGLAETQYF. V and J are TRBV5-8 and TRBJ2-5; tentative D call: TRBD1 (5 bases). The CDR3 consists of 14 residues. V shed 7 bases and J shed 4 bases, with 17 bases lying between them. CDR1 SGHTS and CDR2 YDEGEE come from the germline V gene.

V gene TRBV29-1 combines with J gene TRBJ2-7; 7 nucleotides agree with TRBD2. Germline V CDR1 and CDR2: SQVTM, ANQGSEA. The CDR3 runs 14 residues. V was clipped by 3 bases and J by 4 bases; unmatched bases: 9. The DNA for the CDR3 is TGCAGCGTTGAGGCCCGAAGGGGAGGGTACGAGCAGTACTTC. Amino acid sequence: CSVEARRGGYEQYF.

This clone has more than one count but fewer than ten. This chain uses TRBV5-1 with TRBJ1-2; weak D call: TRBD1 (5 bases). V gave up 1 base and J gave up 2 bases, with 18 bases separating them. CDR3 length: 17 residues. Germline V gives CDR1 SGHRS, CDR2 YFSETQ. CDR3 protein: CASSLTPVQGDNYGYTF. The CDR3 DNA reads as TGCGCCAGCAGCTTGACCCCGGTGCAGGGCGACAACTATGGCTACACCTTC.

The chain combines TRBV7-3 with TRBJ2-7; the D is unclear. With 2 bases removed from V and 2 bases from J, the gap between germline ends came to 10 bases. The germline gives CDR1 SGHTA, CDR2 FQGTGA. There are 14 residues in the CDR3. CDR3 DNA sequence: TGTGCCAGCAGCTTAGGCTCGTACCCCTACGAGCAGTACTTC. Residues: CASSLGSYPYEQYF.

The rearrangement links TRBV7-2 to TRBJ1-2; D not certain. V lost 0 bases and J lost 4, with 12 bases in between. CDR1 and CDR2 (germline): SGHTA, FQGNSA. The CDR3 runs 15 residues. In DNA form, the CDR3 reads TGTGCCAGCAGCTTAGCGCAGAACAGCCCCTATGGCTACACCTTC. Its protein is CASSLAQNSPYGYTF.

This clone showed up just a few times. The V and J genes are TRBV28 and TRBJ1-2, with D hard to call. CDR1 is MDHEN, CDR2 SYDVKM, per germline. The CDR3 has 12 amino acids. V was shortened by 3 bases and J by 8 bases, with 10 bases between the two germline ends. The CDR3 bases are TGTGCCAGCAGTTTCTATTGGTCGGGCTACACCTTC. Amino acid sequence: CASSFYWSGYTF.

This clone appeared a few times. The rearrangement uses TRBV13 and TRBJ1-3; D uncertain. The germline V gene encodes CDR1 PRHDT and CDR2 FYEKMQ (reference sequence). The CDR3 consists of 14 residues. Trimming left V 4 bases short and J 8 bases short, with 15 bases between. CDR3 amino acids: CASSSRPNGDTIYF. CDR3 in DNA: TGTGCCAGCAGCTCCCGGCCCAACGGGGACACCATATATTTT.

The rearrangement joins TRBV19 to TRBJ1-6; no firm D call. Germline assignment: CDR1 LNHDA and CDR2 SQIVND (reference sequence). The CDR3 has 13 residues. The V end lost 5 bases, the J end lost 9 bases, and 11 bases lay between the germline ends. The CDR3 is CASSLDGSSPLHF. The DNA of the CDR3 is TGTGCCAGTAGTCTTGACGGGAGTTCACCCCTCCACTTT.

The chain uses TRBV7-8 and TRBJ2-7, with 9 bases identical to TRBD2. Germline values: CDR1 SGHVS, CDR2 FQNEAQ. V lost 4 bases and J lost 4; bases outside the gene matches: 8. The CDR3 consists of 15 residues. CDR3 sequence: CASSSPTSGHYEQYF. CDR3 sequence (DNA): TGTGCCAGCAGCTCTCCGACTAGCGGCCATTACGAGCAGTACTTC. Filled out from reference TRBV7-8 and TRBJ2-7, the complete variable domain reads GAGVSQSPRYKVAKRGQDVALRCDPISGHVSLFWYQQALGQGPEFLTYFQNEAQLDKSGLPSDRFFAERPEGSVSTLKIQRTQQEDSAVYLCASSSPTSGHYEQYFGPGTRLTVT.

CDR3 nucleotides: TGTGCCAGCAGCGTAGTGGAGGCCTCATATGGAAACACCATATATTTT. Its protein product is CASSVVEASYGNTIYF. The chain couples TRBV9 to TRBJ1-3; no reliable D call. V lost 0 bases and J 3 bases, leaving 13 bases between the germline ends. Per germline, CDR1 SGDLS and CDR2 YYNGEE. This CDR3 is 16 amino acids long.

This clone has only a few counts. The genes are TRBV6-5 and TRBJ1-1, with D possibly being TRBD1 (5 bases). This CDR3 is 15 amino acids long. The germline V and J ends were trimmed by 6 bases and 4 bases, with 18 bases remaining between them. From germline, CDR1 is MNHEY and CDR2 SVGAGI. CDR3 sequence reads: CASRHRGTGGTEAFF. The CDR3 DNA follows: TGTGCCAGCAGGCACCGGGGCACCGGGGGCACTGAAGCTTTCTTT.